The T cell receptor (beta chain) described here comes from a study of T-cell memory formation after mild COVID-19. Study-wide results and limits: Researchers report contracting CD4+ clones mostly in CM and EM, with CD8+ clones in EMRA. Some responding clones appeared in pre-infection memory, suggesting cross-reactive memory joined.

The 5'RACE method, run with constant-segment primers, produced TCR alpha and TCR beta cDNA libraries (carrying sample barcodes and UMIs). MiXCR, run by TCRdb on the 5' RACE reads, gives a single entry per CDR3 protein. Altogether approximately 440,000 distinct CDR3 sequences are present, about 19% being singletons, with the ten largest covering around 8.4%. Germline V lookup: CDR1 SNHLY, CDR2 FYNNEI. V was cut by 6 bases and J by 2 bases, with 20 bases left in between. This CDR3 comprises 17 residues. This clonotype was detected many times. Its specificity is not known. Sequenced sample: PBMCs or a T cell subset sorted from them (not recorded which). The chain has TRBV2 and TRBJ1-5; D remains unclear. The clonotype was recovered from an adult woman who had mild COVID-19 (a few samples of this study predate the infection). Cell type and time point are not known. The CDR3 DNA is TGTGCCAGCAGCCACGAACAGTGGAACGAGGGCAATCAGCCCCAGCATTTT. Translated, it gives CASSHEQWNEGNQPQHF. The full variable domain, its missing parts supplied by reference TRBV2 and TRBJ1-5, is EPEVTQTPSHQVTQMGQEVILRCVPISNHLYFYWYRQILGQKVEFLVSFYNNEISEKSEIFDDQFSVERPDGSNFTLKIRSTKLEDSAMYFCASSHEQWNEGNQPQHFGDGTRLSIL.